The text below deals with one T cell receptor beta chain. Its matching antigen is unknown. Then a second PCR, running about 7 to 11 cycles, was carried out with a sample-barcoded 5' primer and a J-beta primer mix. Each CDR3 protein is one row after TCRdb ran MiXCR on the 5' RACE reads. Of 700,000 or so distinct CDR3 sequences in the sample, around a fifth were seen once. With 5 bases clipped from V and 1 base from J, the junction kept 7 bases outside the gene matches. Germline V gene lookup returns CDR1 SEHNR and CDR2 FQNEAQ (reference sequence). The CDR3 is 15 amino acids. The data originate from a study of blood T cells in healthy people across ages. The study, taken as a whole, reports: Observed TCR beta diversity per million T cells went down as age went up. This fall followed a roughly linear course with age.

The sequence came from a man between 65 and 85 years old in good health. Sequenced sample: blood. The V call is TRBV7-9, the J call TRBJ1-1; 7 bases map to TRBD1. CDR3 coding DNA: TGTGCCAGCAGCCGCCTTGACAGGGCGAACACTGAAGCTTTCTTT. Its protein product is CASSRLDRANTEAFF.